A single count supports the clone carrying this T cell receptor beta chain. Its antigen remains unidentified. Axillary draining lymph nodes of breast cancer patients supplied the node samples. This record comes from a study of breast tumors, draining lymph nodes, adjacent tissues. Whole-study findings and limits: Data only fit, rather than demonstrated, lymph node origin of most tumor T cells. Tumor repertoires ranked between lymph nodes and nontumor tissue in diversity, with V and J gene preferences.

This CDR3 is 15 amino acids long. Germline V lookup: CDR1 LGHDT, CDR2 YNNKEL (reference sequence). The V and J ends lost 1 base and 6 bases respectively, with 16 bases between them. Via MiXCR, TCRdb re-called the multiplex PCR reads, giving one row per CDR3 protein. This sample has 150,000 to 200,000 distinct CDR3 sequences; approximately 33% occur once, and the top ten carry around 4.4%. This TCR came from a female donor with breast cancer. Some clones in this sample may be carry-over from other donors' samples. The material sequenced was axillary lymph node tissue. The gene calls are TRBV3-1 and TRBJ2-7, with D possibly called TRBD1 or TRBD2 (5 bases each). CDR3 DNA sequence: TGTGCCAGCAGCCAAGCTTGGAGAGGGGCAGGCGAGCAGTACTTC. Translating gives CASSQAWRGAGEQYF.